These T cell receptor beta chains were read from a single sample in a study of blood T cell repertoires in COVID-19. Produced via immunoSEQ multiplex PCR; TCRdb's table is partial and in-frame only. The sample carries 35,000 to 50,000 clones, 75% to 90% recorded once. Material for sequencing was peripheral blood. The source is a middle-aged man with active or convalescent COVID-19. Both conserved end residues are part of each CDR3. Fields, in order: V gene, J gene, clone size, D gene, CDR3 protein, CDR3 DNA. D genes are given only for firm matches. Some rows mark clone size as missing; the rest say once, few, many or name a class of expanded clone.

>TRBV29-1|TRBJ1-1|NA|NA
CSAFQPSTEAFF
TGCAGCGCATTTCAACCCAGCACTGAAGCTTTCTTT
>TRBV19|TRBJ1-2|once|NA
CASNTGNNYGYTF
TGTGCCAGTAATACAGGGAATAACTATGGCTACACCTTC
>TRBV21-1|TRBJ1-1|NA|NA
CASSKTRGGSDTEAFF
TGTGCCAGCAGCAAAACCAGGGGAGGGTCGGACACTGAAGCTTTCTTT
>TRBV19|TRBJ2-3|once|NA
CASSIDLPGLRTDTQYF
TGTGCCAGTAGTATAGATCTCCCGGGACTTCGCACAGATACGCAGTATTTT
>TRBV19|TRBJ2-4|NA|TRBD1
CASSTRDRDQNIQYF
TGTGCCAGTAGTACCCGGGACAGGGATCAAAACATTCAGTACTTC
>TRBV9|TRBJ1-1|NA|TRBD1
CASSVDPGGVAEAFF
TGTGCCAGCAGCGTAGATCCAGGGGGCGTCGCTGAAGCTTTCTTT
>TRBV28|TRBJ2-3|NA|TRBD2
CASSSPIAGGRVDTQYF
TGTGCCAGCAGTTCACCCATAGCGGGGGGTCGGGTAGATACGCAGTATTTT
>TRBV9|TRBJ1-2|NA|NA
CASSVAETVNYGYTF
TGTGCCAGCAGCGTAGCTGAGACTGTTAACTATGGCTACACCTTC
>TRBV2|TRBJ1-3|few|TRBD1
CASTPDRGSGNTIYF
TGTGCCAGCACCCCGGACAGGGGCTCTGGAAACACCATATATTTT
>TRBV7-8|TRBJ2-2|once|NA
CASSPPTGAGELFF
TGTGCCAGCAGCCCGCCTACAGGAGCCGGGGAGCTGTTTTTT
>TRBV13|TRBJ1-1|NA|TRBD1
CASSSLGKQGANTEAFF
TGTGCCAGCAGCTCATTAGGCAAACAGGGGGCCAACACTGAAGCTTTCTTT
>TRBV12-3/TRBV12-4|TRBJ2-5|once|NA
CASSLGPKETQYF
TGTGCCAGCAGTTTAGGTCCAAAAGAGACCCAGTACTTC
>TRBV5-4|TRBJ2-7|NA|NA
CASSLPNFSWGHEQYF
TGTGCCAGCAGCTTGCCTAACTTCTCTTGGGGGCACGAGCAGTACTTC
>TRBV2|TRBJ1-6|few|NA
CASSVRGTEKPLHF
TGTGCCAGCAGTGTAAGGGGGACGGAGAAACCCCTCCACTTT
>TRBV4-1|TRBJ2-3|NA|NA
CASSPRETGTDTQYF
TGCGCCAGCAGTCCAAGGGAGACGGGCACAGATACGCAGTATTTT
>TRBV9|TRBJ2-2|few|TRBD2
CASSVGLGTRGDSGELFF
TGTGCCAGCAGCGTAGGATTAGGGACTAGGGGAGACTCCGGGGAGCTGTTTTTT
>TRBV5-1|TRBJ1-1|NA|NA
CASSWGGGNTEAFF
TGCGCCAGCAGCTGGGGAGGGGGGAACACTGAAGCTTTCTTT
>TRBV5-1|TRBJ2-3|once|TRBD1
CASSDRQGRTDTQYF
TGCGCCAGCAGCGATAGACAGGGGAGGACCGATACGCAGTATTTT
>TRBV2|TRBJ1-4|NA|TRBD1
CASNLQGRTREKLFF
TGTGCCAGCAACTTACAGGGGCGCACTCGGGAAAAACTGTTTTTT
>TRBV19|TRBJ1-6|NA|TRBD1
CASSGTGAPNNSPLHF
TGTGCCAGTAGTGGGACAGGGGCCCCTAATAATTCACCCCTCCACTTT
>TRBV29-1|TRBJ1-4|NA|TRBD1
CSGRQGNEKLFF
TGCAGCGGGCGACAGGGGAACGAAAAACTGTTTTTT
>TRBV29-1|TRBJ1-2|NA|NA
CSVGERGSGYTF
TGCAGCGTTGGCGAACGCGGGTCTGGCTACACCTTC
>TRBV2|TRBJ1-1|NA|TRBD1
CASRQGLSTEAFF
TGTGCCAGCCGACAGGGGTTAAGCACTGAAGCTTTCTTT
>TRBV5-1|TRBJ2-7|NA|NA
CASSQAGQQYEQYF
TGCGCCAGCAGCCAGGCCGGACAGCAGTACGAGCAGTACTTC
>TRBV2|TRBJ2-7|NA|NA
CASRGWESSYEQYF
TGTGCCAGCAGGGGTTGGGAGAGCTCCTACGAGCAGTACTTC
>TRBV27|TRBJ1-1|once|TRBD1
CASSQGGFEAFF
TGTGCCAGCAGTCAGGGGGGTTTTGAAGCTTTCTTT
>TRBV13|TRBJ2-5|NA|NA
CASSLRRGLETQYF
TGTGCCAGCAGCTTACGGCGGGGGCTTGAGACCCAGTACTTC
>TRBV2|TRBJ2-7|few|NA
CASSAGLLYEQYF
TGTGCCAGCAGTGCCGGACTCCTCTACGAGCAGTACTTC
>TRBV10-3|TRBJ1-5|NA|TRBD1
CAISESGQGNQPQHF
TGTGCCATCAGTGAGTCCGGACAGGGGAATCAGCCCCAGCATTTT
>TRBV9|TRBJ1-6|few|NA
CASSRWGDNSPLHF
TGTGCCAGCTCCCGGTGGGGCGATAATTCACCCCTCCACTTT
>TRBV3-1/TRBV3-2|TRBJ1-5|NA|NA
CASSQGGGNNQPQHF
TGTGCCAGCAGCCAAGGGGGGGGTAACAATCAGCCCCAGCATTTT
>TRBV5-6|TRBJ2-3|NA|NA
CASREFGTDTQYF
TGTGCCAGCAGGGAGTTTGGCACAGATACGCAGTATTTT
>TRBV5-1|TRBJ2-4|NA|NA
CASSLIGARGDIQYF
TGCGCCAGCAGCTTAATTGGCGCCAGGGGGGACATTCAGTACTTC
>TRBV5-6|TRBJ1-1|NA|TRBD1
CASSSGTGVEAFF
TGTGCCAGCAGCTCCGGGACAGGTGTTGAAGCTTTCTTT
>TRBV5-1|TRBJ2-2|few|NA
CASSLLQGEVGELFF
TGCGCCAGCAGCTTGCTGCAGGGGGAGGTCGGGGAGCTGTTTTTT
>TRBV27|TRBJ2-5|NA|TRBD1
CASSFGTGRTQYF
TGTGCCAGCAGTTTCGGGACAGGGAGGACCCAGTACTTC
>TRBV5-8|TRBJ2-5|NA|NA
CASSLARVEETQYF
TGTGCCAGCAGCTTGGCCAGGGTCGAAGAGACCCAGTACTTC
>TRBV5-1|TRBJ1-2|NA|TRBD1
CASSLGTGATNYGYTF
TGCGCCAGCAGCTTGGGGACAGGAGCAACTAACTATGGCTACACCTTC
>TRBV19|TRBJ1-2|NA|NA
CASTHGQGYTF
TGTGCCAGCACTCACGGACAGGGCTACACCTTC
>TRBV2|TRBJ1-5|NA|NA
CASSPQGFSNQPQHF
TGTGCCAGCAGCCCACAGGGCTTTAGCAATCAGCCCCAGCATTTT